This TCR beta chain was documented in a study of blood T cell repertoires in COVID-19. About the research overall: COVID-19 samples from acute and convalescent phases originated in the United States, Italy and Spain.

TCRdb keeps only in-frame clones here, not all; method: immunoSEQ multiplex PCR. The table lists 250,000 to 300,000 clones, about nine tenths of them singletons. The V gene lost 7 bases and the J gene lost 1 base, with 10 bases spanning the gap. This CDR3 is built from 13 residues. Germline CDR1 is MNHNY and CDR2 is SVGAGI (reference sequence). This clone has just one count. The receptor's source is a middle-aged woman who had recovered from COVID-19. The V gene is TRBV6-6, the J gene TRBJ1-1, with D tentatively TRBD1 (5 bases). The specimen sequenced was PBMCs or T cells enriched from blood (not recorded which). As DNA, the CDR3 is TGTGCCAGCATGGGGACTCAGAACACTGAAGCTTTCTTT. Amino acid sequence: CASMGTQNTEAFF.